This T cell receptor (beta chain) came from a study of T cell responses to AZD1222 COVID-19 vaccine. The trim removed 5 bases at V and 2 bases at J, leaving 14 bases unmatched. Germline-derived CDR1 and CDR2 are SGHVS and FQNEAQ. The CDR3 is made up of 17 amino acids. The repertoire was sequenced with immunoSEQ multiplex PCR; TCRdb's copy has only in-frame clones and lacks some. The table has about 91,000 clones, approximately 90% seen once. Sample: peripheral blood, taken 28 days after the second AZD1222 dose. This clonotype was sampled from an adult who received the AZD1222 COVID-19 vaccine. The rearrangement joins TRBV7-8 to TRBJ1-1; TRBD1 agrees at 7 bases. The DNA for the CDR3 is TGTGCCAGCAGCCCCCTTTTGCCCGGGACAGTTAACACTGAAGCTTTCTTT. Its protein is CASSPLLPGTVNTEAFF.